These 18 T cell receptor beta chains were sequenced from one sample in a study of molecular identifiers for immune sequencing clone quantification. TCRdb fed the PCR reads into MiXCR, producing one record per CDR3 protein. The table lists around 460,000 distinct CDR3 sequences, about a fifth of them singletons. Sequenced input: naive CD8+ T cells from blood, with Jurkat cell RNA spiked in. The sample's subset: FACS-sorted CD8+CD4-CCR7+CD45RA+ naive T cells. The receptors stem from a human donor in good health. Some libraries in this study had Jurkat cell RNA spiked in.

This clonotype has ten or more counts. This chain connects TRBV6-2 or TRBV6-3 to TRBJ2-1; 9 bases agree with TRBD2. Germline-derived CDR1 and CDR2 are MNHEY and SVGEGT. This CDR3 spans 13 amino acids. V gave up 6 bases and J gave up 8 bases; unmatched junction bases: 5. In DNA, the CDR3 is TGTGCCAGCAGCGTTAGCGGGGGTTATGAGCAGTTCTTC. Amino acids: CASSVSGGYEQFF.

The sample holds a few counts of this clonotype. This chain connects TRBV7-9 to TRBJ2-6, with 9 bases identical to TRBD1. After removal of 5 bases from V and 2 bases from J, the junction contained 7 bases not matched to a gene. Germline V gene sequence: CDR1 SEHNR, CDR2 FQNEAQ (reference sequence). The CDR3 covers 17 residues. CDR3 nucleotides: TGTGCCAGCAGCCCGGGACAGGGAGAAACTGGGGCCAACGTCCTGACTTTC. Translated: CASSPGQGETGANVLTF.

This clonotype showed up just a few times. The chain couples TRBV12-3 or TRBV12-4 to TRBJ2-3; 12 nucleotides line up with TRBD2. Unmatched junction bases numbered 7, after V lost 4 bases and J lost 2 bases. The CDR3 covers 17 residues. In nucleotides, the CDR3 is TGTGCCAGCAGTTCCGGACTAGCGGGGCCCTACACAGATACGCAGTATTTT. Protein: CASSSGLAGPYTDTQYF.

The chain combines TRBV10-1 with TRBJ2-3; D gene ambiguous. The V end lost 3 bases, the J end lost 2 bases, and 15 bases lay between the germline ends. The germline gives CDR1 WNHNN, CDR2 SYGVQD (reference sequence). The CDR3 sequence is 16 residues long. For the CDR3, the DNA is TGCGCCAGCAGTGATGAGCCCGAGGACCCCACAGATACGCAGTATTTT. Protein sequence: CASSDEPEDPTDTQYF.

Details on this clonotype: A much larger clone lies one base from this, so it may be a read error. J is TRBJ2-2 and V is TRBV12-3 or TRBV12-4, with 10 bases matching TRBD1. V shed 4 bases and J 7 bases; nucleotides not matched to a gene: 6. The CDR3 loop spans 15 amino acids. The CDR3 loop reads CASSSGTGDVGELFF. Here the CDR3 DNA reads TGTGCCAGCAGTTCCGGGACAGGGGACGTCGGGGAGCTGTTTTTT.

Turning to this clonotype: A read error may produce the germline difference seen at one junction end. V and J are TRBV18 and TRBJ1-5, with a possible D match to TRBD1 (5 bases). This CDR3 has 15 residues. The V gene's germline CDR1 is KGHSH and CDR2 LQKENI. The CDR3 nucleotides are TGTGCCAGCCCACCGGGCCGGGGGGACAATCAGCCCCAGCATTTT. Its translation: CASPPGRGDNQPQHF.

In its sample, this clonotype was seen many times. The chain is built from TRBV7-8 and TRBJ2-5, with D perhaps assigned TRBD1 or TRBD2 (5 bases each). This CDR3 has 16 amino acids. CDR1 is SGHVS, CDR2 FQNEAQ, per germline. V was trimmed by 3 bases and J by 3 bases, leaving 17 bases between them. The CDR3: CASSFKPGGGKETQYF. DNA for the CDR3: TGTGCCAGCAGCTTTAAGCCCGGTGGGGGTAAAGAGACCCAGTACTTC.

This sequence joins TRBV27 and TRBJ2-1, with TRBD2 matching 8 bases. From germline, CDR1 is MNHEY and CDR2 SMNVEV (reference sequence). This CDR3 has 15 residues. Trimming cost V 7 bases and J 7 bases; bases outside gene matches: 12. DNA of the CDR3: TGTGCCAGCACCGTGATCGGGGGGGCTCGGAATGAGCAGTTCTTC. Translated, it gives CASTVIGGARNEQFF.

In regard to this clonotype: Being one base from a much bigger clone, this may be a read error. The genes are TRBV27 and TRBJ2-7, with D possibly matching TRBD1 (8 bases). CDR1 MNHEY and CDR2 SMNVEV come from the germline V gene (reference sequence). CDR3 length equals 14 residues. V was trimmed by 8 bases and J by 1 base, leaving 15 bases between them. Here the CDR3 reads CASGIQGGSYEQYF. CDR3 in DNA: TGTGCCAGCGGAATACAGGGGGGGTCCTACGAGCAGTACTTC.

In this sample, this clonotype turned up a few times. DNA of the CDR3: TGTGCCAGTAGTATGATCCCATATGGCTACACCTTC. Protein sequence: CASSMIPYGYTF. V usage is TRBV19 and J usage is TRBJ1-2, with D uncertain. Germline CDR1 and CDR2: LNHDA and SQIVND (reference sequence). With 3 bases removed from V and 5 bases from J, the gap between germline ends came to 7 bases. This CDR3 is built from 12 residues.

This clonotype has just one count. At one end, the junction sequence differs from germline, possibly due to a read error. The chain joins TRBV19 to TRBJ2-3; 7 bases are a match to TRBD2. This CDR3 is 15 amino acids long. Germline-derived CDR1 and CDR2 are LNHDA and SQIVND (reference sequence). The DNA of the CDR3 is TGTGCCAGTAGTATAGGGACTAGGAGCGCGGATACGCAGTGTTTT. Its translation is CASSIGTRSADTQCF.

The J gene is TRBJ1-6, the V gene TRBV4-2, with 9 bases matching TRBD1. The CDR3 runs to 20 residues. V trimming: 3 bases; J trimming: 1 base; junction bases outside the gene matches: 13. Germline V CDR1 and CDR2: LGHNA, YNFKEQ. The CDR3 is CASSQDEGTGKFSYNSPLHF. Written as DNA, the CDR3 is TGTGCCAGCAGCCAGGACGAGGGGACAGGGAAATTTTCCTATAATTCACCCCTCCACTTT.

Details on this clonotype: A much larger clone sits a single nucleotide away, making a read error possible. This chain connects TRBV7-8 to TRBJ1-2, with TRBD1 matching over 10 bases. V shed 5 bases and J 4 bases; nucleotides not matched to a gene: 13. This CDR3 is 17 amino acids long. Germline V gene data show CDR1 as SGHVS and CDR2 as FQNEAQ. CDR3 region: CASSRLTGGKGSYGYTF. The CDR3, as DNA: TGTGCCAGCAGCAGATTGACAGGGGGCAAGGGCTCCTATGGCTACACCTTC.

In regard to this clonotype: Possible read error: a much larger clone is one base away. The J gene is TRBJ1-1, the V gene TRBV4-1, with D possibly TRBD1 on 5 matching bases. The CDR3 has 13 residues. Germline V gives CDR1 MGHRA, CDR2 YSYEKL. The DNA of the CDR3 is TGCGCCAGCAACTCCCAGGGAGGCACTGAAGCTCTCTTT. Translated: CASNSQGGTEALF.

V usage is TRBV4-3 and J usage is TRBJ2-5; 8 nucleotides match TRBD2. Germline values: CDR1 LGHNA, CDR2 YSLEER. The CDR3 totals 18 residues. J gave up 1 base and V 0 bases, and 10 bases lay outside the gene matches. The CDR3 region has the DNA TGCGCCAGCAGCCAAGATCAATTGAGCGGGGGACTCCAAGAGACCCAGTACTTC. Its protein product is CASSQDQLSGGLQETQYF.

The J gene is TRBJ2-1, the V gene TRBV29-1; 9 bases match TRBD2. CDR3 length: 13 amino acids. Trimming cost V 6 bases and J 7 bases; bases outside gene matches: 7. CDR1 is SQVTM, CDR2 ANQGSEA, per germline. As DNA, the CDR3 is TGCAGCGTCTTGGCGGGAGGGTGGAATGAGCAGTTCTTC. Its protein product is CSVLAGGWNEQFF.

This clonotype turned up a few times. This may come from a read error, since a much larger clone is one base off. The V and J genes are TRBV12-3 or TRBV12-4 and TRBJ1-6, with 9 bases matching TRBD1. This CDR3 contains 14 residues. CDR3 loop: CASGDRDTNSPLLF. CDR3 bases: TGTGCCAGCGGGGACAGGGATACTAATTCACCCCTCCTCTTT.

This chain connects TRBV5-8 to TRBJ1-4; 8 positions match TRBD1. J was trimmed by 8 bases and V by 4 bases; bases with no gene match: 10. This CDR3 contains 15 residues. Germline CDR1 and CDR2: SGHTS and YDEGEE. CDR3 in DNA: TGTGCCAGCAGCCTGGAGGACAGGGTGGAAGAAAAACTGTTTTTT. Protein: CASSLEDRVEEKLFF. The full variable domain, rest sourced from reference TRBV5-8 and TRBJ1-4, is EAGVTQSPTHLIKTRGQQATLRCSPISGHTSVYWYQQALGLGLQFLLWYDEGEERNRGNFPPRFSGRQFPNYSSELNVNALELEDSALYLCASSLEDRVEEKLFFGSGTQLSVL.